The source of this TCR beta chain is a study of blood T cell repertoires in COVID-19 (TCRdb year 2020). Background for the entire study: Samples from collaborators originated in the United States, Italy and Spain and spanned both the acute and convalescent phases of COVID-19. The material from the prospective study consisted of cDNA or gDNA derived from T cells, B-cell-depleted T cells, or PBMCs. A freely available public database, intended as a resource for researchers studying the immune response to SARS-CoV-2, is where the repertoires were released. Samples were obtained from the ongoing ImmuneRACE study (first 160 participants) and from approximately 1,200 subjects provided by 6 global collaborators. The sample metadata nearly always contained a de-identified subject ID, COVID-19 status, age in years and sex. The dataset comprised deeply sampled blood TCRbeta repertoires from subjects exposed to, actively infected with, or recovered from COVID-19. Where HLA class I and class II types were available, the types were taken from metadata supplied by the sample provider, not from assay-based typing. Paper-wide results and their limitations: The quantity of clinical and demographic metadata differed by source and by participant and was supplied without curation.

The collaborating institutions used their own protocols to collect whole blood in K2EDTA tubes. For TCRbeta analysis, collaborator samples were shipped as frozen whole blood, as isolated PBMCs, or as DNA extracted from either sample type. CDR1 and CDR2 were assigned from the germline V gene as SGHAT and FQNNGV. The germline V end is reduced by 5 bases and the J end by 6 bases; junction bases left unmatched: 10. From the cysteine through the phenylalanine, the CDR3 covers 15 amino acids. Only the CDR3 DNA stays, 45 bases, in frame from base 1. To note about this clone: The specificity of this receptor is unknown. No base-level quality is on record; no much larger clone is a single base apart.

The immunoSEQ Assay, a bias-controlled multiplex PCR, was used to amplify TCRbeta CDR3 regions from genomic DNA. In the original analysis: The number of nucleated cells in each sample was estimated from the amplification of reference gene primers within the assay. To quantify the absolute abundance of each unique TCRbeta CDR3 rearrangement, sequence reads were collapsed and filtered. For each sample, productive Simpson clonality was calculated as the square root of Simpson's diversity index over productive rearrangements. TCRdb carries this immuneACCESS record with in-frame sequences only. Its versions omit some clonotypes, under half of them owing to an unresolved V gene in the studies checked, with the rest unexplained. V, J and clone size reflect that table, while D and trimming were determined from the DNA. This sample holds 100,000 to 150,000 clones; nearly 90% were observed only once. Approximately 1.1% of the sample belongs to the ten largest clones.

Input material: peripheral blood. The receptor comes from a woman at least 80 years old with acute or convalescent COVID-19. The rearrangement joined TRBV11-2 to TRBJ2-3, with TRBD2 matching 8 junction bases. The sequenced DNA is TGTGCCAGCAGCCCCCGTGTTAGCGGGACCGATACGCAGTATTTT. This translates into CASSPRVSGTDTQYF.